The 6 T cell receptor beta chains given below trace back to one sample, sequenced in a study of blood T cells in healthy people across ages. Combining a sample-barcoded 5' primer with a J-beta primer mix, a second PCR ran for about 6 to 12 cycles. In TCRdb, the 5' RACE reads were re-called with MiXCR into one record per CDR3 protein. This table holds 1.6 million or so distinct CDR3 sequences, about 35% found once. Sequences were obtained from blood. The receptor source for this set is a woman aged 25 to 45 in good health.

The genes are TRBV5-1 and TRBJ2-7; 7 bases line up with TRBD2. Germline-derived CDR1 and CDR2 are SGHRS and YFSETQ. The CDR3 contains 14 residues. The junction had 8 bases not matched to a gene; V was cut back by 4 bases and J by 4 bases. The CDR3 DNA reads TGCGCCAGCAGCCTGGGGGGGGGGATGTACGAGCAGTACTTC. It is translated as CASSLGGGMYEQYF.

With regard to this clonotype: At one end the junction does not follow the germline gene, possibly because of a read error. For the CDR3, the DNA is TGTGCCAGCGGTGAAAGGGGGGACCGGTTTACGCAGTATTTT. Translating gives CASGERGDRFTQYF. V gene TRBV6-1 combines with J gene TRBJ2-3, with D perhaps TRBD1 or TRBD2 (6 bases each). The CDR3 is 14 amino acids. The germline V gene has CDR1 MNHNS and CDR2 SASEGT.

Worth noting for this clonotype: Just one base apart from a much larger clone, this may be a read error. The chain has TRBV4-1 and TRBJ1-5, with TRBD1 as a possible D gene (5 bases). The CDR3 length is 15 residues. Germline V lookup: CDR1 MGHRA, CDR2 YSYEKL. The CDR3 is CASSQDGGGNQSQHF. CDR3 DNA sequence: TGCGCCAGCAGCCAAGACGGGGGAGGCAATCAGTCCCAGCATTTT.

The chain employs TRBV6-5 and TRBJ1-2; no reliable D call. Trimming took 6 bases from V and 4 from J, leaving 12 bases between them. Per germline, CDR1 MNHEY and CDR2 SVGAGI. This CDR3 is built from 13 residues. The CDR3 DNA reads as TGTGCCAGCAGACAGACGGTCTTCTATGGCTACACCTTC. It is translated as CASRQTVFYGYTF.

This chain connects TRBV7-9 to TRBJ1-2, with 8 positions matching TRBD1. From germline, CDR1 is SEHNR and CDR2 FQNEAQ (reference sequence). This CDR3 has 15 amino acids. Trimming at V came to 1 base and at J to 6 bases, leaving 7 bases not matched to a gene. The CDR3 nucleotides are TGTGCCAGCAGCTTAGGCACGACAGGGGTCCATGGCTACACCTTC. It translates to CASSLGTTGVHGYTF.

This rearrangement joins TRBV5-5 to TRBJ2-3, with D tentatively TRBD1 (7 bases). The V and J ends lost 3 bases and 1 base respectively, with 21 bases between them. CDR3 length: 18 residues. Germline V gene sequence: CDR1 SGHKS, CDR2 YYEKEE (reference sequence). In DNA, the CDR3 is TGTGCCAGCAGCTATAACCTTAGAGGGGGCGGGGGCACAGATACGCAGTATTTT. Translating gives CASSYNLRGGGGTDTQYF.